This TCR beta chain was recorded in a study of Ad26.COV2.S vaccination and SARS-CoV-2 variants. Study-wide background: The vaccine Ad26.COV2.S was put into the muscle once, or twice with 56 days between.

The CDR3 is 16 amino acids. J was trimmed by 5 bases and V by 5 bases; bases with no gene match: 8. The germline V gene has CDR1 SGHNT and CDR2 YENEEA. This clone has a handful of counts. Its antigen is currently unknown. Only in-frame clones appear in the TCRdb table, and some are missing; sequencing was by immunoSEQ multiplex PCR. The sample contains fewer than 900,000 clones, more than 80% of which appear only once. Findings and limits, study-wide: Spike-specific CD8+ and CD4+ T cell responses reportedly showed substantial breadth after vaccination.

Treatment: 15 to 20 received Ad26.COV2.S at low or high dose, single or two shots; several received placebo; per-sample allocation not given. Samples came from day 63 after the first vaccine or placebo injection. The chain is built from TRBV11-3 and TRBJ2-2, with 10 bases matching TRBD1. The input for sequencing was peripheral blood, taken in a trial of Ad26.COV2.S vaccine versus placebo. This sequence was found in a person aged 18 to 65 who received the Ad26.COV2.S COVID-19 vaccine or a placebo. CDR3 loop: CASSARDRGITGELFF. Written as DNA, the CDR3 is TGTGCCAGCAGCGCCCGGGACAGGGGTATAACCGGGGAGCTGTTTTTT.